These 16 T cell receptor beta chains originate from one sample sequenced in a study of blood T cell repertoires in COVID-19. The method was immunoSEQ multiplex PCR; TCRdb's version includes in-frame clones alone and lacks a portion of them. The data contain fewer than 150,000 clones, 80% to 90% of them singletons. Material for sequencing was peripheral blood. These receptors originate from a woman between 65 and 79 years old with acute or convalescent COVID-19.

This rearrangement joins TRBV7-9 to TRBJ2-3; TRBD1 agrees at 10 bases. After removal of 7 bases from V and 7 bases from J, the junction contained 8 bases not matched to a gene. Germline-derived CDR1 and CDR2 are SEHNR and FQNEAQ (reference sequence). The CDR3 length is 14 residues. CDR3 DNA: TGTGCCAGCACTCCGAGACAGGGGGCGAATACGCAGTATTTT. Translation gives CASTPRQGANTQYF.

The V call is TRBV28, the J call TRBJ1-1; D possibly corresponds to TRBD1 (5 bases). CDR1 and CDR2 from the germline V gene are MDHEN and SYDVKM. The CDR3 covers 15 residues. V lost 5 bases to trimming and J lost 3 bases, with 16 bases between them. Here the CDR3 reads CASSLGDGRYTEAFF. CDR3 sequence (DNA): TGTGCCAGCAGTCTAGGGGACGGGAGGTACACTGAAGCTTTCTTT. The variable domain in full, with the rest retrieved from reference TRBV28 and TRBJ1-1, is DVKVTQSSRYLVKRTGEKVFLECVQDMDHENMFWYRQDPGLGLRLIYFSYDVKMKEKGDIPEGYSVSREKKERFSLILESASTNQTSMYLCASSLGDGRYTEAFFGQGTRLTVV.

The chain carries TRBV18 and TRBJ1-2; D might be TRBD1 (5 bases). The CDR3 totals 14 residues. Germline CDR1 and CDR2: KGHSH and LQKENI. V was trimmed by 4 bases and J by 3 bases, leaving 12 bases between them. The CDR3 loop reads CASSLQGGDYGYTF. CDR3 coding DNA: TGTGCCAGCTCACTCCAGGGTGGAGACTATGGCTACACCTTC.

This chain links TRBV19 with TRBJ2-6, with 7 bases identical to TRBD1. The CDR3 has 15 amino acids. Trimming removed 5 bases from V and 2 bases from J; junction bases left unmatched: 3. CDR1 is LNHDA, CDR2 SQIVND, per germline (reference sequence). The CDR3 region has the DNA TGTGCCAGTAGTCCAACAGGGGCTGGGGCCAACGTCCTGACTTTC. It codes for CASSPTGAGANVLTF.

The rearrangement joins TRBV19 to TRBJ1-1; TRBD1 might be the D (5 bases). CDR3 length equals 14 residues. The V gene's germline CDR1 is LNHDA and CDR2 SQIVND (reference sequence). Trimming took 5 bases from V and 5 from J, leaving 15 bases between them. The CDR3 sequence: CASSQAGGGTEAFF. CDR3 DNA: TGTGCCAGTAGTCAAGCCGGGGGAGGTACTGAAGCTTTCTTT.

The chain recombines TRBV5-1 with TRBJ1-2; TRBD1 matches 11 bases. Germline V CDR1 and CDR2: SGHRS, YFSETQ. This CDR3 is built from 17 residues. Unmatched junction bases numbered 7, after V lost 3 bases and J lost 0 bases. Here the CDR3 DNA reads TGCGCCAGCAGCTCCGGACAGGGGGCCCATCCTAACTATGGCTACACCTTC. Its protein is CASSSGQGAHPNYGYTF.

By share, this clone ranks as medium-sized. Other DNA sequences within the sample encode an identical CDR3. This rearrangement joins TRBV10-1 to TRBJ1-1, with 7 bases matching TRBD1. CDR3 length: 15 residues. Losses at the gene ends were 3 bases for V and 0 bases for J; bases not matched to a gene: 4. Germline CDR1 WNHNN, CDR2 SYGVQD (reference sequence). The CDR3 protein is CASSDSTGMNTEAFF. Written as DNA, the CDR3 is TGCGCCAGCAGTGATTCGACAGGGATGAACACTGAAGCTTTCTTT.

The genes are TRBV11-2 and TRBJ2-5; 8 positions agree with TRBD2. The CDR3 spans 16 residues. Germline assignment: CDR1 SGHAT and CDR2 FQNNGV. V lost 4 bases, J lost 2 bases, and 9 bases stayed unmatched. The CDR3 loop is CASSSPRGGWQETQYF. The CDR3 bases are TGTGCCAGCAGCTCCCCACGCGGGGGGTGGCAAGAGACCCAGTACTTC.

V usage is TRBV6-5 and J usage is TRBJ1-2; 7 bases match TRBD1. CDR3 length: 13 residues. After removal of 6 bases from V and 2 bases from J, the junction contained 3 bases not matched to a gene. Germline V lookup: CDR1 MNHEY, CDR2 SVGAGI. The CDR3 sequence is CASRSTGNYGYTF. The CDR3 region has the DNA TGTGCCAGCAGATCGACAGGGAACTATGGCTACACCTTC.

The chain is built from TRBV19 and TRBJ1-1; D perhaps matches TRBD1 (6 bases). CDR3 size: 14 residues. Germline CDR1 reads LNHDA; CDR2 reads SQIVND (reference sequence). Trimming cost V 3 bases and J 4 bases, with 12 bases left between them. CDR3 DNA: TGTGCCAGTAGTATGCACAGGGTGGGCACTGAAGCTTTCTTT. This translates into CASSMHRVGTEAFF.

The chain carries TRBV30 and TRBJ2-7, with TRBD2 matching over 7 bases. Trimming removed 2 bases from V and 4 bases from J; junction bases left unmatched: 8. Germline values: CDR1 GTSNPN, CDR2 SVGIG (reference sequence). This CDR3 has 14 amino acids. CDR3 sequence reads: CAWSMGGWYYEQYF. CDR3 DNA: TGTGCCTGGAGTATGGGGGGGTGGTATTACGAGCAGTACTTC. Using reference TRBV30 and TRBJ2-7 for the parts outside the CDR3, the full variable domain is SQTIHQWPATLVQPVGSPLSLECTVEGTSNPNLYWYRQAAGRGLQLLFYSVGIGQISSEVPQNLSASRPQDRQFILSSKKLLLSDSGFYLCAWSMGGWYYEQYFGPGTRLTVT.

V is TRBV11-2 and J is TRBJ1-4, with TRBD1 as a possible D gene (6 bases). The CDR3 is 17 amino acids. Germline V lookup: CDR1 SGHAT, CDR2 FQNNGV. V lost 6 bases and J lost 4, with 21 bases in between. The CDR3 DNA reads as TGTGCCAGCAGGAATCCGGGCAGGGGCGTTATTAATGAAAAACTGTTTTTT. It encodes CASRNPGRGVINEKLFF.

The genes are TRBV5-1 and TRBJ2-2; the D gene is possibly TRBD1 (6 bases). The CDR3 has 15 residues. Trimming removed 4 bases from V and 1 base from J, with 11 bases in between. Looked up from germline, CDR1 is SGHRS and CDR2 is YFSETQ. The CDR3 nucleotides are TGCGCCAGCAGCCTCCTGACAGGGAACACCGGGGAGCTGTTTTTT. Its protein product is CASSLLTGNTGELFF.

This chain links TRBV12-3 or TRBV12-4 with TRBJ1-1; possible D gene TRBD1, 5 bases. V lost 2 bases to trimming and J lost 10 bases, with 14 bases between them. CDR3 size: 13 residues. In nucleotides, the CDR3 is TGTGCCAGCAGTTTATTCCAGGGTCAAGCAGCTTTCTTT. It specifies CASSLFQGQAAFF.

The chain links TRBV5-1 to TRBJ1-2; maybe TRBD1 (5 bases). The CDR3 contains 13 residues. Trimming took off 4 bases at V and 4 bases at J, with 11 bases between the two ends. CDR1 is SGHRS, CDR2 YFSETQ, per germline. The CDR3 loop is CASSPVGGYGYTF. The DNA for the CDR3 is TGCGCCAGCAGCCCGGTGGGGGGCTATGGCTACACCTTC.

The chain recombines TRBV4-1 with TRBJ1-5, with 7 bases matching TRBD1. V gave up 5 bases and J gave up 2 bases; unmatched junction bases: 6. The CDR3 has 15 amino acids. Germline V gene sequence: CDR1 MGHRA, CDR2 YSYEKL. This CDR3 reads CASSINQGGNQPQHF. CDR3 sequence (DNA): TGCGCCAGCAGCATTAACCAGGGGGGCAATCAGCCCCAGCATTTT.